Below, 23 T cell receptor beta chains from the same sample are listed, as sequenced in a study of T cells in localized non-small cell lung cancer. Repertoires were generated with immunoSEQ multiplex PCR, while TCRdb's copy carries only in-frame clones and drops some. The repertoire holds tens of thousands of clones, approximately 84% seen once, with approximately 1.2% in the top ten. Source: peripheral blood, taken before any cancer treatment. Receptors were obtained from a female donor older than 55 with stage I lung adenocarcinoma.

Regarding this clone: The junction departs from germline at one end; a sequencing error may be responsible. The sample carries other DNA sequences with the same CDR3. This chain links TRBV5-1 with TRBJ2-1, with a possible D match to TRBD2 (6 bases). The germline gives CDR1 SGHRS, CDR2 YFSETQ. The CDR3 has 11 amino acids. The CDR3 sequence is CASSWGLGQFF. Here the CDR3 DNA reads TGCGCCAGTAGCTGGGGACTTGGGCAGTTCTTC.

The table lists this clone with a count of one. V usage is TRBV19 and J usage is TRBJ2-7; TRBD2 is a possible D gene (6 bases). The germline V gene encodes CDR1 LNHDA and CDR2 SQIVND (reference sequence). The CDR3 is 15 residues long. With 5 bases removed from V and 0 bases from J, the gap between germline ends came to 14 bases. This CDR3 is CASSDPGLISYEQYF. The CDR3 DNA sequence: TGTGCCAGTAGTGACCCCGGACTAATCTCCTACGAGCAGTACTTC. Full variable domain (outside the CDR3, taken from reference TRBV19 and TRBJ2-7): DGGITQSPKYLFRKEGQNVTLSCEQNLNHDAMYWYRQDPGQGLRLIYYSQIVNDFQKGDIAEGYSVSREKKESFPLTVTSAQKNPTAFYLCASSDPGLISYEQYFGPGTRLTVT.

V usage is TRBV25-1 and J usage is TRBJ2-1; 11 bases fit TRBD2. The CDR3 runs 15 residues. J was trimmed by 8 bases and V by 6 bases; bases with no gene match: 9. Germline V CDR1 and CDR2: MGHDK, SYGVNS. The CDR3 region has the DNA TGTGCCAGCAGGGATAGCGGGGGGGCCATCTATGAGCAGTTCTTC. Its protein product is CASRDSGGAIYEQFF.

This chain links TRBV7-9 with TRBJ2-7, with D uncertain. The CDR3 is made up of 13 amino acids. Germline loops: CDR1 SEHNR, CDR2 FQNEAQ (reference sequence). V was pared by 4 bases and J by 3 bases, with 10 bases between. DNA of the CDR3: TGTGCCAGCAGCTCCCCCCCCCTCTACGAGCAGTACTTC. It specifies CASSSPPLYEQYF.

The count of this clone is one. The rearrangement joins TRBV10-3 to TRBJ2-2, with D possibly being TRBD2 (6 bases). CDR3 length: 15 residues. V lost 2 bases to trimming and J lost 5 bases, with 12 bases between them. The V gene's germline CDR1 is ENHRY and CDR2 SYGVKD. Written as DNA, the CDR3 is TGTGCCATCAGTGAGGTCCTAGCGTGGACCGGGGAGCTGTTTTTT. Amino acids: CAISEVLAWTGELFF.

The CDR3 coding sequence is TGTGCCAGCAGTAAGGGCCGACCCACCGGGGAGCTGTTTTTT. Translating gives CASSKGRPTGELFF. The chain has TRBV2 and TRBJ2-2, with D unresolved. Germline V lookup: CDR1 SNHLY, CDR2 FYNNEI. Trimming took 5 bases from V and 4 from J, leaving 11 bases between them. The CDR3 length is 14 residues. Combining the CDR3 with reference TRBV2 and TRBJ2-2 gives the whole variable domain EPEVTQTPSHQVTQMGQEVILRCVPISNHLYFYWYRQILGQKVEFLVSFYNNEISEKSEIFDDQFSVERPDGSNFTLKIRSTKLEDSAMYFCASSKGRPTGELFFGEGSRLTVL.

J is TRBJ2-1 and V is TRBV11-3; D may be TRBD2 (5 bases). The CDR3 length is 13 residues. The germline CDR1 and CDR2 sequences are SGHNT and YENEEA. V was shortened by 3 bases and J by 4 bases, with 7 bases between the two germline ends. The CDR3, as DNA: TGTGCCAGCAGCTTTGGCGGGTACAATGAGCAGTTCTTC. Translated: CASSFGGYNEQFF.

This clone was seen a few times. The genes are TRBV9 and TRBJ2-7; D uncertain. The germline V gene has CDR1 SGDLS and CDR2 YYNGEE. V shed 3 bases and J shed 5 bases, with 18 bases lying between them. This CDR3 contains 15 residues. The DNA of the CDR3 is TGTGCCAGCAGCGCAGTGGGATTTCTTTCGGACGAGCAGTACTTC. Translating gives CASSAVGFLSDEQYF.

The CDR3 coding sequence is TGTGCCAGCAGGGTTGGGACTAGCGGGAGATCGGAGGGAGAGACCCAGTACTTC. This gives the protein CASRVGTSGRSEGETQYF. The V and J genes are TRBV5-4 and TRBJ2-5, with 14 nucleotides matching TRBD2. The CDR3 runs 18 residues. Germline trimming cut 5 bases from V and 4 bases from J; bases unmatched to any gene: 13. Germline V gives CDR1 SGHNT, CDR2 YYREEE (reference sequence).

The chain employs TRBV29-1 and TRBJ2-3; D unclear. V dropped 5 bases and J dropped 0 bases, with 9 bases sitting between them. In germline, CDR1 is SQVTM, CDR2 ANQGSEA. This CDR3 has 13 residues. As DNA, the CDR3 is TGCAGCGTTAGAGGTCCTAGCACAGATACGCAGTATTTT. Translating it yields CSVRGPSTDTQYF.

This clone turned up a few times. The chain joins TRBV29-1 to TRBJ2-5; D possibly corresponds to TRBD1 (5 bases). The germline V gene encodes CDR1 SQVTM and CDR2 ANQGSEA. The CDR3 extends over 12 amino acids. The V end was cut by 6 bases, the J end by 4 bases, with 12 bases between. Here the CDR3 DNA reads TGCAGCGTGGACAATAATGGAGAGACCCAGTACTTC. This translates into CSVDNNGETQYF.

The chain has TRBV7-9 and TRBJ2-7; tentative D call: TRBD2 (6 bases). Per germline, CDR1 SEHNR and CDR2 FQNEAQ (reference sequence). There are 16 residues in the CDR3. Trimming took 5 bases from V and 7 from J, leaving 24 bases between them. CDR3 in amino acids: CASSPLGRAQAGEQYF. CDR3 coding DNA: TGTGCCAGCAGCCCCCTCGGAAGAGCCCAGGCGGGGGAGCAGTACTTC.

This clone was recorded a few times. The chain joins TRBV19 to TRBJ2-7, with D unresolved. This CDR3 spans 15 amino acids. Germline V gene data show CDR1 as LNHDA and CDR2 as SQIVND (reference sequence). V shed 2 bases and J shed 0 bases, with 11 bases lying between them. CDR3: CASSIRQLPSYEQYF. The CDR3 DNA follows: TGTGCCAGTAGTATAAGGCAACTCCCCTCCTACGAGCAGTACTTC.

This chain joins TRBV10-3 and TRBJ1-2; D unclear. Between the trimmed V and J ends, which lost 3 bases and 0 bases, there was a span of 14 bases. Germline V gene lookup returns CDR1 ENHRY and CDR2 SYGVKD. The CDR3 has 16 residues. CDR3 in amino acids: CAISDPSQPSNYGYTF. In nucleotides, the CDR3 is TGTGCCATCAGTGATCCGTCGCAGCCTTCTAACTATGGCTACACCTTC.

The chain couples TRBV5-1 to TRBJ2-2; tentatively, D is TRBD2 (6 bases). This CDR3 has 17 amino acids. Germline V gene sequence: CDR1 SGHRS, CDR2 YFSETQ. Trimming cost V 3 bases and J 5 bases, with 20 bases left between them. In nucleotides, the CDR3 is TGCGCCAGCAGCTCGGAGATTAGCGGTAGAGGGACCGGGGAGCTGTTTTTT. Encoded protein: CASSSEISGRGTGELFF. The whole variable domain, filled in from reference TRBV5-1 and TRBJ2-2, reads KAGVTQTPRYLIKTRGQQVTLSCSPISGHRSVSWYQQTPGQGLQFLFEYFSETQRNKGNFPGRFSGRQFSNSRSEMNVSTLELGDSALYLCASSSEISGRGTGELFFGEGSRLTVL.

The chain couples TRBV9 to TRBJ2-2; no definite D call. Germline values: CDR1 SGDLS, CDR2 YYNGEE. Trimming took 1 base from V and 4 from J, leaving 11 bases between them. The CDR3 has 15 residues. This chain's CDR3 is CASSVIPTGTGELFF. CDR3 coding DNA: TGTGCCAGCAGCGTAATTCCGACCGGCACCGGGGAGCTGTTTTTT.

This chain joins TRBV6-5 and TRBJ2-7; D is possibly TRBD2 (5 bases). CDR1 MNHEY and CDR2 SVGAGI come from the germline V gene. V was clipped by 0 bases and J by 5 bases, with 14 bases between them. The CDR3 extends over 15 amino acids. In DNA, the CDR3 is TGTGCCAGCAGTTACTCGCCCGGGGAGCCCAACGAGCAGTACTTC. Residues: CASSYSPGEPNEQYF.

In DNA form, the CDR3 reads TGTGCCAGCAGCTTGGCCCGGACAGGGGGCTACGAGCAGTACTTC. This codes for CASSLARTGGYEQYF. The chain employs TRBV5-6 and TRBJ2-7; 10 nucleotides agree with TRBD1. CDR1 and CDR2 from the germline V gene are SGHDT and YYEEEE. V was clipped by 0 bases and J by 3 bases; unmatched bases: 3. The CDR3 consists of 15 residues.

The chain has TRBV5-6 and TRBJ2-2; D call uncertain. The length of the CDR3 is 13 residues. The V gene lost 0 bases and the J gene lost 5 bases, with 5 bases spanning the gap. The germline V gene encodes CDR1 SGHDT and CDR2 YYEEEE. CDR3 DNA: TGTGCCAGCAGCTTGGAGTTGACCGGGGAGCTGTTTTTT. Amino acid sequence: CASSLELTGELFF.

The chain uses TRBV11-3 and TRBJ2-3; maybe TRBD1 (6 bases). CDR1 is SGHNT, CDR2 YENEEA, per germline. CDR3 size: 16 residues. Trimming took 6 bases from V and 2 from J, leaving 18 bases between them. The chain's CDR3 is CASSEKQGKHTDTQYF. CDR3 nucleotide sequence: TGTGCCAGCAGTGAAAAACAGGGAAAGCACACAGATACGCAGTATTTT.

There are a few counts of this clone. This chain uses TRBV2 with TRBJ1-1, with TRBD1 matching 7 bases. V gave up 5 bases and J gave up 5 bases; unmatched junction bases: 8. The CDR3 sequence is 14 residues long. In germline, CDR1 is SNHLY, CDR2 FYNNEI. The CDR3 spells CASSYTGVRTEAFF. CDR3 DNA sequence: TGTGCCAGCAGTTATACAGGGGTTCGAACTGAAGCTTTCTTT.

This chain connects TRBV7-2 to TRBJ2-7; no definite D call. The germline CDR1 and CDR2 sequences are SGHTA and FQGNSA. CDR3 size: 15 residues. V lost 5 bases and J 1 base, leaving 15 bases between the germline ends. The CDR3 DNA reads TGTGCCAGCAGCCGCGCTGTCCTAGGGTCCTACGAGCAGTACTTC. Its translation is CASSRAVLGSYEQYF.

The chain carries TRBV9 and TRBJ2-1; D may match TRBD1 or TRBD2 (6 bases each). The V end was cut by 2 bases, the J end by 9 bases, with 18 bases between. CDR1 SGDLS and CDR2 YYNGEE come from the germline V gene. This CDR3 contains 15 residues. The CDR3 region is CASSVKMGAGGEQFF. CDR3 coding DNA: TGTGCCAGCAGCGTTAAGATGGGGGCCGGGGGTGAGCAGTTCTTC. Supplemented by reference TRBV9 and TRBJ2-1, the full variable domain reads DSGVTQTPKHLITATGQRVTLRCSPRSGDLSVYWYQQSLDQGLQFLIQYYNGEERAKGNILERFSAQQFPDLHSELNLSSLELGDSALYFCASSVKMGAGGEQFFGPGTRLTVL.